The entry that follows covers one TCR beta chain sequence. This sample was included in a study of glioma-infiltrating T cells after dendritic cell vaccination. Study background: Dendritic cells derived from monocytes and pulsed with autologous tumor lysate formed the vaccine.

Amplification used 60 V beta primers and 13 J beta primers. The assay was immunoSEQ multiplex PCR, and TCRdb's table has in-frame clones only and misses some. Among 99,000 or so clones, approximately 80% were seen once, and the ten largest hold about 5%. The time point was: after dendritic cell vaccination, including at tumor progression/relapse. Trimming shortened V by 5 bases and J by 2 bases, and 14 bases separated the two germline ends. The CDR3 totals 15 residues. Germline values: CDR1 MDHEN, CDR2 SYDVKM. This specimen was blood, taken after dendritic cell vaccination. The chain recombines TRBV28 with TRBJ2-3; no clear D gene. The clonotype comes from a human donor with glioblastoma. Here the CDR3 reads CASSTLEVATDTQYF. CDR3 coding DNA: TGTGCCAGCAGTACCCTCGAGGTAGCCACAGATACGCAGTATTTT.